These 21 T cell receptor beta chains were all obtained from the same sample, sequenced in a study of cytomegalovirus exposure and HLA in healthy donors. PCR amplification relied on 60 Vbeta primers (plus 13 Jbeta primers). Sequencing used immunoSEQ multiplex PCR; TCRdb keeps in-frame clones, though not all of them. The table includes 150,000 to 200,000 clones, 79% detected once. The sequencing input was PBMCs. These receptors were taken from a woman between 40 and 55 years old in good health and CMV-seronegative.

The J gene is TRBJ1-6, the V gene TRBV2; no definite D call. Trimming left V 4 bases short and J 9 bases short, with 13 bases between. The length of the CDR3 is 14 residues. Germline V gene lookup returns CDR1 SNHLY and CDR2 FYNNEI. CDR3 in DNA: TGTGCCAGCAGTGTCCGACCCCCGGGTTCACCCCTCCACTTT. Amino acid sequence: CASSVRPPGSPLHF.

The chain is built from TRBV6-6 and TRBJ1-2; 7 nucleotides line up with TRBD1. V was clipped by 9 bases and J by 4 bases; unmatched bases: 5. CDR3 length equals 12 residues. Germline V lookup: CDR1 MNHNY, CDR2 SVGAGI (reference sequence). In DNA form, the CDR3 reads TGTGCCAGTAGGACAGGAGGCTATGGCTACACCTTC. Its translation is CASRTGGYGYTF.

This chain uses TRBV7-2 with TRBJ1-2; TRBD1 matches 9 bases. The germline CDR1 and CDR2 sequences are SGHTA and FQGNSA. The CDR3 consists of 14 residues. V trimming: 4 bases; J trimming: 4 bases; junction bases outside the gene matches: 4. CDR3 sequence (DNA): TGTGCCAGCAGCTCACAGGGGGCTGGCTATGGCTACACCTTC. Encoded protein: CASSSQGAGYGYTF.

This chain links TRBV14 with TRBJ2-5; 12 bases fit TRBD2. With 3 bases clipped from V and 5 bases from J, the junction kept 16 bases outside the gene matches. Germline CDR1 and CDR2: SGHDN and FVKESK. CDR3 size: 19 residues. CDR3 region: CASSQGKLAGGLSRETQYF. The DNA of the CDR3 is TGTGCCAGCAGCCAGGGTAAACTAGCGGGGGGCCTATCGAGGGAGACCCAGTACTTC.

V and J are TRBV7-8 and TRBJ1-1; possible D gene TRBD1, 5 bases. This CDR3 has 14 residues. V was trimmed by 3 bases and J by 0 bases, leaving 8 bases between them. Germline values: CDR1 SGHVS, CDR2 FQNEAQ. This CDR3 reads CASSFREMNTEAFF. The CDR3 DNA reads TGTGCCAGCAGCTTCAGGGAAATGAACACTGAAGCTTTCTTT.

V gene TRBV11-3 combines with J gene TRBJ2-5; 10 positions match TRBD2. CDR1 is SGHNT, CDR2 YENEEA, per germline. Unmatched junction bases numbered 4, after V lost 1 base and J lost 5 bases. The CDR3 runs to 15 residues. CDR3 loop: CASSLAAGGAETQYF. DNA of the CDR3: TGTGCCAGCAGCTTAGCAGCGGGGGGGGCCGAGACCCAGTACTTC.

V and J are TRBV27 and TRBJ1-2, with D possibly matching TRBD1 (5 bases). V dropped 3 bases and J dropped 5 bases, with 13 bases sitting between them. The CDR3 is 14 residues long. The V gene's germline CDR1 is MNHEY and CDR2 SMNVEV (reference sequence). CDR3 DNA sequence: TGTGCCAGCAGTTTTTCCGGGACTTCTTATGGCTACACCTTC. This translates into CASSFSGTSYGYTF.

This chain links TRBV27 with TRBJ1-6; D unresolved. Germline V CDR1 and CDR2: MNHEY, SMNVEV (reference sequence). V gave up 6 bases and J gave up 3 bases, with 9 bases separating them. CDR3 length: 14 residues. CDR3 nucleotides: TGTGCCAGCAGCCCGGGAATCTATAATTCACCCCTCCACTTT. Translating gives CASSPGIYNSPLHF.

The gene calls are TRBV25-1 and TRBJ1-1; a weak D match, TRBD1 (5 bases). The V end was cut by 8 bases, the J end by 4 bases, with 17 bases between. CDR3 length: 14 amino acids. The germline V gene encodes CDR1 MGHDK and CDR2 SYGVNS. The CDR3 region has the DNA TGTGCCAGCTCTGAGCCAGGGTGGGGCACTGAAGCTTTCTTT. Its translation: CASSEPGWGTEAFF.

The chain uses TRBV11-1 and TRBJ1-1, with 9 bases matching TRBD1. The CDR3 is 15 amino acids. Germline V CDR1 and CDR2: SGHAT, FQDESV (reference sequence). The trim removed 1 base at V and 4 bases at J, leaving 4 bases unmatched. The CDR3 nucleotides are TGTGCCAGCAGCTTAGTTGACAGGGGGGGCACTGAAGCTTTCTTT. This gives the protein CASSLVDRGGTEAFF. Combining the CDR3 with reference TRBV11-1 and TRBJ1-1 gives the whole variable domain EAEVAQSPRYKITEKSQAVAFWCDPISGHATLYWYRQILGQGPELLVQFQDESVVDDSQLPKDRFSAERLKGVDSTLKIQPAELGDSAMYLCASSLVDRGGTEAFFGQGTRLTVV.

V is TRBV28 and J is TRBJ2-7; 12 bases line up with TRBD2. V was pared by 5 bases and J by 2 bases, with 10 bases of the junction left unmatched. This CDR3 is built from 17 residues. Germline V CDR1 and CDR2: MDHEN, SYDVKM. The CDR3: CASSPPRRLAGAYEQYF. The CDR3 DNA reads TGTGCCAGCAGTCCGCCACGAAGACTAGCGGGAGCCTACGAGCAGTACTTC. The variable domain in full, completed from reference TRBV28 and TRBJ2-7, reads DVKVTQSSRYLVKRTGEKVFLECVQDMDHENMFWYRQDPGLGLRLIYFSYDVKMKEKGDIPEGYSVSREKKERFSLILESASTNQTSMYLCASSPPRRLAGAYEQYFGPGTRLTVT.

This clone was observed once. CDR3 region: CASSYSGLGDYTF. As DNA, the CDR3 is TGTGCCAGCAGTTACTCGGGGCTAGGGGATTACACCTTC. The V and J genes are TRBV6-6 and TRBJ1-2, with D possibly being TRBD1 (5 bases). The length of the CDR3 is 13 residues. V was clipped by 0 bases and J by 11 bases, with 13 bases between them. CDR1 MNHNY and CDR2 SVGAGI come from the germline V gene (reference sequence).

The CDR3 here is CASSLYMGGKNSPLHF. Here the CDR3 DNA reads TGCGCCAGCAGCCTTTATATGGGGGGAAAGAATTCACCCCTCCACTTT. The chain combines TRBV5-1 with TRBJ1-6; possibly TRBD1 for D (5 bases). V was clipped by 4 bases and J by 7 bases, with 18 bases between them. This CDR3 has 16 residues. In germline, CDR1 is SGHRS, CDR2 YFSETQ.

This clone was picked up a small number of times. V usage is TRBV6-1 and J usage is TRBJ1-4; maybe TRBD1 (6 bases). V was trimmed by 5 bases and J by 5 bases, leaving 15 bases between them. This CDR3 has 15 residues. Germline V CDR1 and CDR2: MNHNS, SASEGT. The CDR3 nucleotides are TGTGCCAGCAGTCAATTCAGGCAGGGGAATGAAAAACTGTTTTTT. Protein: CASSQFRQGNEKLFF.

The rearrangement joins TRBV4-1 to TRBJ1-5; TRBD1 agrees at 7 bases. With V trimmed by 0 bases and J by 6 bases, 5 bases remained unmatched. This CDR3 has 15 amino acids. CDR1 and CDR2 (germline): MGHRA, YSYEKL. Here the CDR3 DNA reads TGCGCCAGCAGCCAAGATGGACAGGTGGTTCAGCCCCAGCATTTT. Encoded protein: CASSQDGQVVQPQHF.

The chain employs TRBV9 and TRBJ1-2; D perhaps matches TRBD1 (5 bases). The V end was cut by 4 bases, the J end by 0 bases, with 13 bases between. Per the germline V gene, CDR1 is SGDLS and CDR2 is YYNGEE. The CDR3 consists of 15 residues. The CDR3: CASSTNRQTNYGYTF. Written as DNA, the CDR3 is TGTGCCAGCAGCACCAATCGACAGACTAACTATGGCTACACCTTC.

This clone was observed a handful of times. The chain links TRBV4-1 to TRBJ2-7, with 14 bases identical to TRBD2. The junction had 5 bases not matched to a gene; V was cut back by 5 bases and J by 2 bases. CDR3 size: 16 residues. CDR1 and CDR2 from the germline V gene are MGHRA and YSYEKL. CDR3 sequence (DNA): TGCGCCAGCAGCTTAGGACTAGCGGGGGGAGCCTACGAGCAGTACTTC. Translated: CASSLGLAGGAYEQYF.

The chain has TRBV7-3 and TRBJ2-3, with 8 positions matching TRBD2. CDR3 length: 15 residues. J was trimmed by 5 bases and V by 2 bases; bases with no gene match: 6. Germline loops: CDR1 SGHTA, CDR2 FQGTGA. CDR3 DNA: TGTGCCAGCAGCTTAGGCGGGAGGCTGGGAGATACGCAGTATTTT. This codes for CASSLGGRLGDTQYF.

This clone was seen only a few times. The V gene is TRBV7-9, the J gene TRBJ1-1, with D uncertain. Trimming took 4 bases from V and 2 from J, leaving 11 bases between them. Germline V lookup: CDR1 SEHNR, CDR2 FQNEAQ (reference sequence). The length of the CDR3 is 14 residues. CDR3 loop: CASSSIQINTEAFF. CDR3 bases: TGTGCCAGCAGCTCCATACAGATAAACACTGAAGCTTTCTTT.

The chain couples TRBV5-1 to TRBJ2-2, with D tentatively TRBD2 (7 bases). CDR3 size: 14 residues. Germline CDR1 reads SGHRS; CDR2 reads YFSETQ. The V gene lost 4 bases and the J gene lost 4 bases, with 11 bases spanning the gap. The CDR3 region has the DNA TGCGCCAGCAGCCCGGGGGGCGGCACCGGGGAGCTGTTTTTT. Its translation is CASSPGGGTGELFF.

This sequence joins TRBV4-1 and TRBJ2-2; D uncertain. Germline V gene sequence: CDR1 MGHRA, CDR2 YSYEKL. Trimming took 0 bases from V and 0 from J, leaving 11 bases between them. The CDR3 sequence is 17 residues long. CDR3 region: CASSQDNDGSNTGELFF. The CDR3 DNA reads TGCGCCAGCAGCCAAGATAACGACGGGTCGAACACCGGGGAGCTGTTTTTT.